Detailed here is one T cell receptor (beta chain). Its antigen remains unidentified. The ends lost 6 bases at V and 5 bases at J; junction bases unmatched: 6. CDR1 and CDR2 from the germline V gene are MDHEN and SYDVKM. CDR3 length equals 15 residues. The sample comes from a study of cytomegalovirus exposure and HLA in healthy donors. Across the whole study: The 90 to 150 validation repertoires, a later analysis reported, used the same platform as the 666 first-cohort repertoires.

The study, taken as a whole, reports: The listing of 150 to 200 TCR beta chains classed them as cytomegalovirus-associated. While the bulk of TCR sequences proved rare, some public TCRs turned up in many donors.

Repertoires were generated with immunoSEQ multiplex PCR, while TCRdb's copy carries only in-frame clones and drops some. The data contain 70,000 or so clones, roughly nine tenths of them singletons. This chain joins TRBV28 and TRBJ2-5; 13 bases match TRBD2. This clonotype was sampled from a man between 18 and 29 years old in good health and CMV-seronegative. The specimen sequenced was PBMCs. CDR3 sequence reads: CASSTGTSGMETQYF. In nucleotides, the CDR3 is TGTGCCAGCAGCACCGGGACTAGCGGGATGGAGACCCAGTACTTC.